A single sample gave rise to the 25 T cell receptor beta chains below, sequenced in a study of blood T cell repertoires in COVID-19. The method was immunoSEQ multiplex PCR; TCRdb's version includes in-frame clones alone and lacks a portion of them. The data hold 55,000 to 85,000 clones, with around 88% observed a single time. The sequencing input was peripheral blood. The receptors here all came from a human donor in a cohort sampled during active COVID-19.

This chain links TRBV6-6 with TRBJ2-7, with 8 bases identical to TRBD1. Germline-derived CDR1 and CDR2 are MNHNY and SVGAGI (reference sequence). The V gene end was trimmed by 8 bases and the J gene end by 3 bases; junction bases not matched to a gene: 6. The CDR3 is 13 amino acids. CDR3 coding DNA: TGTGCCAGCGGCGGAGACAGGGGCTACGAGCAGTACTTC. Translation gives CASGGDRGYEQYF.

This clone was observed a single time. The chain carries TRBV11-2 and TRBJ2-6; D possibly corresponds to TRBD1 (5 bases). The germline CDR1 and CDR2 sequences are SGHAT and FQNNGV. The CDR3 is made up of 15 amino acids. Trimming took off 5 bases at V and 7 bases at J, with 15 bases between the two ends. As DNA, the CDR3 is TGTGCCAGCAGCCTCGACAGCCGGAGAGCCAACGTCCTGACTTTC. It is translated as CASSLDSRRANVLTF.

This sequence joins TRBV30 and TRBJ1-1, with 8 positions matching TRBD1. CDR1 is GTSNPN and CDR2 is SVGIG in the germline V gene (reference sequence). CDR3 length: 13 residues. Trimming removed 2 bases from V and 7 bases from J; junction bases left unmatched: 6. The CDR3 is CAWSHRTGFEAFF. CDR3 nucleotides: TGTGCCTGGAGTCACCGGACAGGGTTTGAAGCTTTCTTT. Full variable domain (remainder filled in from reference TRBV30 and TRBJ1-1): SQTIHQWPATLVQPVGSPLSLECTVEGTSNPNLYWYRQAAGRGLQLLFYSVGIGQISSEVPQNLSASRPQDRQFILSSKKLLLSDSGFYLCAWSHRTGFEAFFGQGTRLTVV.

This chain joins TRBV5-1 and TRBJ2-3; 8 bases align to TRBD1. The V gene's germline CDR1 is SGHRS and CDR2 YFSETQ. After removal of 2 bases from V and 1 base from J, the junction contained 3 bases not matched to a gene. The CDR3 loop spans 15 amino acids. CDR3 nucleotides: TGCGCCAGCAGCTTTTCGGGACAGGGCACAGATACGCAGTATTTT. Protein product: CASSFSGQGTDTQYF.

The chain uses TRBV27 and TRBJ2-3, with D maybe TRBD2 (5 bases). CDR1 is MNHEY and CDR2 is SMNVEV in the germline V gene (reference sequence). V lost 2 bases, J lost 0 bases, and 9 bases lay in between. The CDR3 loop spans 15 amino acids. CDR3 sequence (DNA): TGTGCCAGCAGTTTACGGGGATCTAGCACAGATACGCAGTATTTT. Protein product: CASSLRGSSTDTQYF.

The CDR3 DNA sequence: TGTGCCAGCAGTACGCCCGGGACAGGGACCCCCTACGAGCAGTACTTC. This sequence encodes CASSTPGTGTPYEQYF. J is TRBJ2-7 and V is TRBV28, with 9 bases fitting TRBD1. J gave up 2 bases and V 5 bases, and 10 bases lay outside the gene matches. The length of the CDR3 is 16 residues. Looked up from germline, CDR1 is MDHEN and CDR2 is SYDVKM.

The chain recombines TRBV9 with TRBJ2-2, with TRBD2 matching over 8 bases. Trimming at V came to 0 bases and at J to 8 bases, leaving 9 bases not matched to a gene. The CDR3 is 16 amino acids. In germline, CDR1 is SGDLS, CDR2 YYNGEE. Here the CDR3 DNA reads TGTGCCAGCAGCGTAGATGGCGGGGGGCCGTTAGGGGAGCTGTTTTTT. Its protein product is CASSVDGGGPLGELFF.

This clone was observed a single time. This chain connects TRBV5-1 to TRBJ1-2; a weak D match, TRBD1 (6 bases). V gave up 3 bases and J gave up 2 bases, with 11 bases separating them. The germline gives CDR1 SGHRS, CDR2 YFSETQ. The CDR3 consists of 14 residues. In DNA form, the CDR3 reads TGCGCCAGCAGCTGGGACAATATCAACTATGGCTACACCTTC. It specifies CASSWDNINYGYTF.

The rearrangement joins TRBV6-5 to TRBJ2-5; 9 bases fit TRBD2. The junction had 8 bases not matched to a gene; V was cut back by 6 bases and J by 6 bases. This CDR3 region has 14 residues. CDR1 MNHEY and CDR2 SVGAGI come from the germline V gene. The CDR3 spells CASRTGTSLQTQYF. For the CDR3, the DNA is TGTGCCAGCAGAACCGGGACTAGCCTGCAGACCCAGTACTTC.

The chain joins TRBV3-1 (or the pseudogene TRBV3-2) to TRBJ2-7; TRBD1 might be the D (5 bases). V lost 1 base, J lost 6 bases, and 16 bases lay in between. The germline gives CDR1 LGHDT, CDR2 YNNKEL (reference sequence). The CDR3 is 15 amino acids. The CDR3 protein is CASSQGVVQGGEQYF. The CDR3 DNA is TGTGCCAGCAGCCAAGGGGTGGTCCAGGGCGGCGAGCAGTACTTC.

This sequence joins TRBV18 and TRBJ1-1; the match to TRBD1 covers 7 bases. V lost 7 bases and J lost 1; bases outside the gene matches: 6. There are 14 residues in the CDR3. Germline V lookup: CDR1 KGHSH, CDR2 LQKENI. Here the CDR3 reads CASFFRTGNTEAFF. CDR3 sequence (DNA): TGTGCCAGCTTCTTTCGGACAGGGAACACTGAAGCTTTCTTT. The full variable domain, with the rest looked up from reference TRBV18 and TRBJ1-1, is NAGVMQNPRHLVRRRGQEARLRCSPMKGHSHVYWYRQLPEEGLKFMVYLQKENIIDESGMPKERFSAEFPKEGPSILRIQQVVRGDSAAYFCASFFRTGNTEAFFGQGTRLTVV.

This chain connects TRBV7-3 to TRBJ2-3; D perhaps matches TRBD2 (6 bases). The V gene lost 6 bases and the J gene lost 3 bases, with 13 bases spanning the gap. Germline CDR1 is SGHTA and CDR2 is FQGTGA. The CDR3 loop spans 14 amino acids. The CDR3 here is CASREGRGTDTQYF. The CDR3 region has the DNA TGTGCCAGCAGGGAGGGGCGCGGGACAGATACGCAGTATTTT. The complete variable domain, with remaining parts taken from reference TRBV7-3 and TRBJ2-3, reads GAGVSQTPSNKVTEKGKYVELRCDPISGHTALYWYRQSLGQGPEFLIYFQGTGAADDSGLPNDRFFAVRPEGSVSTLKIQRTERGDSAVYLCASREGRGTDTQYFGPGTRLTVL.

The V and J genes are TRBV7-2 and TRBJ1-4; a weak D match, TRBD1 (5 bases). Trimming took 4 bases from V and 5 from J, leaving 14 bases between them. The germline V gene has CDR1 SGHTA and CDR2 FQGNSA. This CDR3 is built from 15 residues. The CDR3 DNA is TGTGCCAGCAGCTCGCGACAGTTAGGAAATGAAAAACTGTTTTTT. Residues: CASSSRQLGNEKLFF.

The chain uses TRBV6-5 and TRBJ1-5, with 7 bases lining up with TRBD1. The germline V gene has CDR1 MNHEY and CDR2 SVGAGI. This CDR3 region has 13 residues. After removal of 7 bases from V and 3 bases from J, the junction contained 3 bases not matched to a gene. This chain's CDR3 is CASTGTVNQPQHF. The CDR3, as DNA: TGTGCCAGCACCGGGACAGTCAATCAGCCCCAGCATTTT.

V gene TRBV19 combines with J gene TRBJ2-7, with D maybe TRBD1 (6 bases). This CDR3 has 13 residues. Trimming stripped 9 bases from V and 6 bases from J, with 18 bases between. CDR1 is LNHDA and CDR2 is SQIVND in the germline V gene (reference sequence). In nucleotides, the CDR3 is TGTGCCAGCCATCCGACAGGAGTATCCGAGCAGTACTTC. This encodes CASHPTGVSEQYF.

This chain uses TRBV11-3 with TRBJ2-1; weak D call: TRBD1 (7 bases). This CDR3 comprises 13 residues. V was cut by 5 bases and J by 15 bases, with 20 bases left in between. Germline V gene sequence: CDR1 SGHNT, CDR2 YENEEA. The CDR3 region is CASSPTGPGRRFF. In DNA, the CDR3 is TGTGCCAGCAGCCCGACAGGGCCAGGGAGGCGGTTCTTC.

V and J are TRBV5-1 and TRBJ2-5; TRBD1 matches 10 bases. Germline CDR1 is SGHRS and CDR2 is YFSETQ. Trimming at V came to 4 bases and at J to 5 bases, leaving 5 bases not matched to a gene. The CDR3 sequence is 14 residues long. This CDR3 is CASSMRGQGETQYF. The CDR3 DNA follows: TGCGCCAGCAGCATGCGGGGACAGGGGGAGACCCAGTACTTC.

The V and J genes are TRBV5-6 and TRBJ2-1; maybe TRBD1 (7 bases). The length of the CDR3 is 16 residues. V was cut by 4 bases and J by 0 bases, with 14 bases left in between. The germline CDR1 and CDR2 sequences are SGHDT and YYEEEE. CDR3 sequence reads: CASSAGQLSSYNEQFF. For the CDR3, the DNA is TGTGCCAGCAGCGCGGGACAGTTGAGCTCCTACAATGAGCAGTTCTTC.

The V gene is TRBV5-4, the J gene TRBJ1-1; 9 bases line up with TRBD1. Germline V lookup: CDR1 SGHNT, CDR2 YYREEE (reference sequence). V was clipped by 0 bases and J by 6 bases; unmatched bases: 6. The CDR3 contains 15 residues. The CDR3 reads CASSLGGNRGPEAFF. For the CDR3, the DNA is TGTGCCAGCAGCTTGGGGGGGAACAGGGGGCCTGAAGCTTTCTTT.

The chain is built from TRBV19 and TRBJ1-6, with 7 positions matching TRBD1. The germline V gene encodes CDR1 LNHDA and CDR2 SQIVND (reference sequence). The CDR3 extends over 15 amino acids. J lost 6 bases, V lost 5 bases, and 7 bases had no gene match. The CDR3 loop reads CASSRQGIPNSPLHF. The CDR3 DNA is TGTGCCAGTAGTCGACAGGGAATCCCTAATTCACCCCTCCACTTT.

This chain uses TRBV10-1 with TRBJ2-7; D is unresolved. The CDR3 totals 13 residues. V shed 4 bases and J shed 0 bases, with 7 bases lying between them. CDR1 is WNHNN, CDR2 SYGVQD, per germline (reference sequence). The CDR3 loop reads CASSAGSSYEQYF. The CDR3, as DNA: TGCGCCAGCAGTGCCGGTAGCTCCTACGAGCAGTACTTC.

The genes are TRBV11-1 and TRBJ2-1; TRBD2 aligns across 14 bases. The CDR3 is 16 residues long. V lost 4 bases, J lost 7 bases, and 6 bases stayed unmatched. The germline V gene encodes CDR1 SGHAT and CDR2 FQDESV (reference sequence). The CDR3 sequence: CASSSTSGGAGNEQFF. In DNA, the CDR3 is TGTGCCAGCAGCTCGACTAGCGGGGGGGCAGGTAATGAGCAGTTCTTC. Supplemented by reference TRBV11-1 and TRBJ2-1, the full variable domain reads EAEVAQSPRYKITEKSQAVAFWCDPISGHATLYWYRQILGQGPELLVQFQDESVVDDSQLPKDRFSAERLKGVDSTLKIQPAELGDSAMYLCASSSTSGGAGNEQFFGPGTRLTVL.

About this clone itself: Within the sample, other DNA sequences also encode this same CDR3. The rearrangement joins TRBV7-2 to TRBJ2-7; possible D gene TRBD1, 6 bases. Germline assignment: CDR1 SGHTA and CDR2 FQGNSA. The V end lost 4 bases, the J end lost 3 bases, and 7 bases lay between the germline ends. There are 12 residues in the CDR3. The DNA for the CDR3 is TGTGCCAGCAGCTCACAGGGCTACGAGCAGTACTTC. It translates to CASSSQGYEQYF. Complete variable domain (other parts from reference TRBV7-2 and TRBJ2-7): GAGVSQSPSNKVTEKGKDVELRCDPISGHTALYWYRQSLGQGLEFLIYFQGNSAPDKSGLPSDRFSAERTGGSVSTLTIQRTQQEDSAVYLCASSSQGYEQYFGPGTRLTVT.

The CDR3 region is CASSGQGNEQFF. In DNA form, the CDR3 reads TGTGCCAGCAGCGGACAGGGCAATGAGCAGTTCTTC. The chain joins TRBV12-3 or TRBV12-4 to TRBJ2-1; 8 nucleotides line up with TRBD1. This CDR3 spans 12 amino acids. Unmatched junction bases numbered 1, after V lost 6 bases and J lost 6 bases.

This clone was seen more than once but under ten times. The chain links TRBV5-4 to TRBJ2-2; 10 bases match TRBD1. CDR3 length: 15 residues. Germline trimming cut 3 bases from V and 4 bases from J; bases unmatched to any gene: 3. The germline V gene has CDR1 SGHNT and CDR2 YYREEE (reference sequence). The CDR3 reads CASSSRTGGTGELFF. As DNA, the CDR3 is TGTGCCAGCAGCTCACGGACAGGGGGCACCGGGGAGCTGTTTTTT.